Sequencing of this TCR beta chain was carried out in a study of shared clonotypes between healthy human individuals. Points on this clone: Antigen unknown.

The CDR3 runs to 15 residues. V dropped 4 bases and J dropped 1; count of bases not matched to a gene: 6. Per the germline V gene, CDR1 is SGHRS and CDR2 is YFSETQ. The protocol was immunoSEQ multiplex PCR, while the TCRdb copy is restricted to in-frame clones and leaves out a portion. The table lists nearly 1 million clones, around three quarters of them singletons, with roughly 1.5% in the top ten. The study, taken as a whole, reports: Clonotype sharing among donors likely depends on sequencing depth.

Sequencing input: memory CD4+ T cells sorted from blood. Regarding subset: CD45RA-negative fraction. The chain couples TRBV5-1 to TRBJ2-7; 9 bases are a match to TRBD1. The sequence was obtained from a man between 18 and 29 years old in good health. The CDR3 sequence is CASSTGGTGSYEQYF. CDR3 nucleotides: TGCGCCAGCAGCACAGGCGGGACAGGGTCCTACGAGCAGTACTTC.